Below are 30 T cell receptor beta chains sequenced from a single sample in a study of cytomegalovirus exposure and HLA in healthy donors. PCR involved 60 Vbeta and 13 Jbeta primers. Profiled with immunoSEQ multiplex PCR; TCRdb holds only in-frame clones, not every one. The data show approximately 110,000 clones, about 70% seen once. The sequencing sample was made of PBMCs. Receptors originate from a woman aged 60 to 75 in good health and CMV-seropositive.

The chain recombines TRBV13 with TRBJ1-1; 7 positions match TRBD1. From germline, CDR1 is PRHDT and CDR2 FYEKMQ (reference sequence). V lost 4 bases and J lost 0; bases outside the gene matches: 2. The CDR3 sequence is 14 residues long. The CDR3 loop is CASSSDRVNTEAFF. The CDR3 DNA reads as TGTGCCAGCAGCTCCGACAGGGTGAACACTGAAGCTTTCTTT. Filled out from reference TRBV13 and TRBJ1-1, the complete variable domain reads AAGVIQSPRHLIKEKRETATLKCYPIPRHDTVYWYQQGPGQDPQFLISFYEKMQSDKGSIPDRFSAQQFSDYHSELNMSSLELGDSALYFCASSSDRVNTEAFFGQGTRLTVV.

This clone has just a few counts. The rearrangement uses TRBV7-9 and TRBJ1-2; a possible D gene is TRBD1 (5 bases). Trimming stripped 5 bases from V and 5 bases from J, with 12 bases between. In germline, CDR1 is SEHNR, CDR2 FQNEAQ (reference sequence). CDR3 size: 13 residues. DNA for the CDR3: TGTGCCAGCAGCAGGGGTTTCAGTTATGGCTACACCTTC. It is translated as CASSRGFSYGYTF.

The chain carries TRBV29-1 and TRBJ1-2; 7 bases match TRBD1. With 4 bases clipped from V and 4 bases from J, the junction kept 6 bases outside the gene matches. This CDR3 has 13 amino acids. The germline V gene encodes CDR1 SQVTM and CDR2 ANQGSEA. CDR3 in DNA: TGCAGCGTTGGTACAGGGGTAGGCTATGGCTACACCTTC. Translated, it gives CSVGTGVGYGYTF.

This clone appeared a few times. V is TRBV27 and J is TRBJ2-7, with 7 bases that match TRBD2. V shed 4 bases and J 4 bases; nucleotides not matched to a gene: 13. Germline CDR1 is MNHEY and CDR2 is SMNVEV (reference sequence). CDR3 size: 16 residues. The CDR3 sequence: CASSSRGGRPRYEQYF. In DNA, the CDR3 is TGTGCCAGCAGTTCCCGCGGCGGGAGACCCAGGTACGAGCAGTACTTC.

The V and J genes are TRBV7-3 and TRBJ2-1; TRBD2 agrees at 8 bases. The CDR3 loop spans 16 amino acids. The V gene end was trimmed by 5 bases and the J gene end by 8 bases; junction bases not matched to a gene: 14. Germline lookup yields CDR1 SGHTA and CDR2 FQGTGA. The CDR3: CASSPALSGGVDEQFF. The CDR3, as DNA: TGTGCCAGCAGCCCCGCTCTGAGCGGGGGAGTTGATGAGCAGTTCTTC.

The chain uses TRBV30 and TRBJ1-6, with 7 bases fitting TRBD1. V shed 0 bases, J shed 9 bases, and the junction held 5 bases outside the gene matches. This CDR3 is built from 14 residues. Germline CDR1 is GTSNPN and CDR2 is SVGIG (reference sequence). The CDR3 here is CAWSVGQAPSPLHF. The CDR3 DNA follows: TGTGCCTGGAGTGTAGGACAGGCCCCTTCACCCCTCCACTTT.

V usage is TRBV6-5 and J usage is TRBJ1-1; D perhaps matches TRBD1 (5 bases). CDR3 length: 12 residues. Trimming removed 7 bases at V and 8 bases at J, with 14 bases between. CDR1 is MNHEY, CDR2 SVGAGI, per germline. CDR3 sequence reads: CASKRDRGEAFF. The CDR3 DNA is TGTGCCAGCAAGAGAGATAGGGGCGAAGCTTTCTTT.

CDR3 protein: CASSLGSGHEQFF. DNA of the CDR3: TGCGCCAGCAGCTTGGGGTCCGGTCATGAGCAGTTCTTC. The V gene is TRBV5-1, the J gene TRBJ2-1; D not certain. Germline values: CDR1 SGHRS, CDR2 YFSETQ. V was clipped by 0 bases and J by 8 bases, with 9 bases between them. CDR3 size: 13 residues.

The rearrangement links TRBV6-1 to TRBJ2-5; 10 bases line up with TRBD2. The last part of the DNA fits TRBJ2-7 better; the J call may be wrong. Germline lookup yields CDR1 MNHNS and CDR2 SASEGT. This CDR3 has 15 residues. The CDR3 DNA is TGTGCCAGCAGCGATAGCGGGAGGAGCTCCTACGAGCAGTACTTC. It encodes CASSDSGRSSYEQYF.

The chain recombines TRBV19 with TRBJ1-3, with D maybe TRBD1 (6 bases). V lost 5 bases, J lost 1 base, and 18 bases lay in between. CDR1 is LNHDA and CDR2 is SQIVND in the germline V gene (reference sequence). The CDR3 consists of 17 residues. CDR3 bases: TGTGCCAGTAGTTCCCTTAACAGGGAGCGATCTGGAAACACCATATATTTT. Amino acid sequence: CASSSLNRERSGNTIYF.

This clone was detected only a few times. The chain employs TRBV5-6 and TRBJ2-7; 7 bases fit TRBD1. The CDR3 is 13 amino acids. CDR1 and CDR2 (germline): SGHDT, YYEEEE. V was pared by 6 bases and J by 3 bases, with 6 bases of the junction left unmatched. In DNA, the CDR3 is TGTGCCAGCAACCTGGGACAGAACTACGAGCAGTACTTC. Translating gives CASNLGQNYEQYF.

This chain links TRBV19 with TRBJ1-1; D may be TRBD1 (5 bases). Per the germline V gene, CDR1 is LNHDA and CDR2 is SQIVND (reference sequence). CDR3 size: 12 residues. V was pared by 7 bases and J by 2 bases, with 8 bases between. The CDR3 here is CASTQGNTEAFF. DNA of the CDR3: TGTGCCAGTACTCAGGGTAACACTGAAGCTTTCTTT.

This clone was seen a single time. This chain uses TRBV19 with TRBJ1-3; D not resolved. The CDR3 extends over 14 amino acids. The germline gives CDR1 LNHDA, CDR2 SQIVND (reference sequence). V was trimmed by 3 bases and J by 8 bases, leaving 14 bases between them. The CDR3 protein is CASSIPYPADTIYF. The CDR3, as DNA: TGTGCCAGTAGTATCCCATATCCGGCGGACACCATATATTTT. The whole variable domain, remainder taken from reference TRBV19 and TRBJ1-3, is DGGITQSPKYLFRKEGQNVTLSCEQNLNHDAMYWYRQDPGQGLRLIYYSQIVNDFQKGDIAEGYSVSREKKESFPLTVTSAQKNPTAFYLCASSIPYPADTIYFGEGSWLTVV.

This chain uses TRBV6-5 with TRBJ1-5, with a weak D call TRBD1 (6 bases). Trimming pared 6 bases from V and 6 bases from J, leaving 15 bases between. The CDR3 loop spans 14 amino acids. Germline assignment: CDR1 MNHEY and CDR2 SVGAGI. The CDR3, as DNA: TGTGCCAGCAGCTACAGGGAGTCGGTTCAGCCCCAGCATTTT. It is translated as CASSYRESVQPQHF.

J is TRBJ1-2 and V is TRBV6-5; no firm D call. The CDR3 is 13 amino acids. Trimming pared 6 bases from V and 2 bases from J, leaving 10 bases between. CDR1 is MNHEY and CDR2 is SVGAGI in the germline V gene. DNA for the CDR3: TGTGCCAGCAGCCTGAGGATAAACTATGGCTACACCTTC. It yields the protein CASSLRINYGYTF.

The chain employs TRBV6-1 and TRBJ1-2; tentatively, D is TRBD1 (6 bases). V shed 6 bases and J shed 4 bases, with 18 bases lying between them. This CDR3 is 15 amino acids long. Germline V gene sequence: CDR1 MNHNS, CDR2 SASEGT. CDR3 bases: TGTGCCAGCAGGACCGGGACATCTGGCTTCTATGGCTACACCTTC. As protein: CASRTGTSGFYGYTF.

The chain uses TRBV9 and TRBJ2-2, with 9 bases aligning to TRBD2. The trim removed 0 bases at V and 2 bases at J, leaving 8 bases unmatched. The CDR3 sequence is 18 residues long. CDR1 and CDR2 from the germline V gene are SGDLS and YYNGEE. The CDR3 DNA reads as TGTGCCAGCAGCGTAGAATCAAGCGGGGGGATTAACACCGGGGAGCTGTTTTTT. Its protein is CASSVESSGGINTGELFF.

The V and J genes are TRBV6-6 and TRBJ2-5, with 7 bases lining up with TRBD1. V gave up 0 bases and J gave up 2 bases; unmatched junction bases: 6. Germline V gene data show CDR1 as MNHNY and CDR2 as SVGAGI (reference sequence). The CDR3 extends over 16 amino acids. The CDR3 region is CASSYSSRDSQETQYF. The DNA of the CDR3 is TGTGCCAGCAGTTACTCGAGCCGGGACAGTCAAGAGACCCAGTACTTC.

The CDR3 here is CASSLGLAGENYNEQFF. DNA of the CDR3: TGCGCCAGCAGCTTGGGACTAGCGGGGGAGAATTACAATGAGCAGTTCTTC. The rearrangement links TRBV5-1 to TRBJ2-1; 12 bases align to TRBD2. The junction had 5 bases not matched to a gene; V was cut back by 0 bases and J by 4 bases. Germline CDR1 and CDR2: SGHRS and YFSETQ. CDR3 length equals 17 residues.

This clone was observed a few times. The chain is built from TRBV11-2 and TRBJ1-1; no clear D. V lost 4 bases to trimming and J lost 2 bases, with 20 bases between them. Germline CDR1 SGHAT, CDR2 FQNNGV. The CDR3 has 17 residues. DNA of the CDR3: TGTGCCAGCAGCTGGAGGTCTGGGTGGCGGAGCAACACTGAAGCTTTCTTT. Residues: CASSWRSGWRSNTEAFF.

In this sample, this clone turned up a few times. The chain employs TRBV5-1 and TRBJ1-1; possible D gene TRBD1, 6 bases. Germline CDR1 reads SGHRS; CDR2 reads YFSETQ. V was trimmed by 3 bases and J by 2 bases, leaving 20 bases between them. This CDR3 contains 17 residues. The DNA of the CDR3 is TGCGCCAGCAGCTCGGAACAGGGCACCCGAGTAAACACTGAAGCTTTCTTT. This translates into CASSSEQGTRVNTEAFF.

The chain employs TRBV11-1 and TRBJ1-5, with D maybe TRBD1 (6 bases). This CDR3 spans 17 amino acids. V lost 5 bases and J 6 bases, leaving 23 bases between the germline ends. Per the germline V gene, CDR1 is SGHAT and CDR2 is FQDESV (reference sequence). In nucleotides, the CDR3 is TGTGCCAGCAGCGAGAAGTCCATACAGGGAAATTCTCAGCCCCAGCATTTT. This gives the protein CASSEKSIQGNSQPQHF.

This clone was counted only a few times. This sample includes further DNA sequences coding for the same CDR3. CDR3 amino acids: CASSPGLAGVADTQYF. CDR3 nucleotides: TGTGCCAGCAGCCCAGGACTAGCGGGAGTGGCAGATACGCAGTATTTT. The chain is built from TRBV7-9 and TRBJ2-3; 13 nucleotides align to TRBD2. Germline CDR1 is SEHNR and CDR2 is FQNEAQ (reference sequence). The CDR3 has 16 amino acids. The J segment lost 4 bases and the V segment lost 5 bases, leaving 6 bases of the junction unmatched.

The genes are TRBV7-2 and TRBJ2-7, with 8 bases fitting TRBD2. This CDR3 comprises 14 residues. The junction had 3 bases not matched to a gene; V was cut back by 4 bases and J by 1 base. Germline CDR1 is SGHTA and CDR2 is FQGNSA. CDR3: CASSSGGSSYEQYF. CDR3 coding DNA: TGTGCCAGCAGCTCGGGGGGGTCTTCCTACGAGCAGTACTTC.

The chain recombines TRBV19 with TRBJ2-7; 9 bases agree with TRBD1. CDR3 length: 15 amino acids. Trimming cost V 7 bases and J 4 bases; bases outside gene matches: 11. The germline CDR1 and CDR2 sequences are LNHDA and SQIVND (reference sequence). CDR3 in amino acids: CASKLAGTGKYEQYF. CDR3 coding DNA: TGTGCCAGTAAGCTTGCCGGGACAGGGAAATACGAGCAGTACTTC.

The chain carries TRBV18 and TRBJ1-5, with D possibly matching TRBD1 (6 bases). This CDR3 is 14 amino acids long. With 3 bases removed from V and 4 bases from J, the gap between germline ends came to 10 bases. The germline V gene encodes CDR1 KGHSH and CDR2 LQKENI. This chain's CDR3 is CASSPNRENQPQHF. The CDR3 DNA is TGTGCCAGCTCACCTAACAGGGAAAATCAGCCCCAGCATTTT.

For this clone: The same CDR3 also results from other DNA sequences found in this sample. This rearrangement joins TRBV7-3 to TRBJ1-1; D might be TRBD1 (5 bases). Germline V gene data show CDR1 as SGHTA and CDR2 as FQGTGA. The length of the CDR3 is 13 residues. V was clipped by 5 bases and J by 5 bases, with 12 bases between them. In nucleotides, the CDR3 is TGTGCCAGCAGCCTCACAGGTGGAACTGAAGCTTTCTTT. It yields the protein CASSLTGGTEAFF. Looking up the rest from reference TRBV7-3 and TRBJ1-1 gives the full variable domain: GAGVSQTPSNKVTEKGKYVELRCDPISGHTALYWYRQSLGQGPEFLIYFQGTGAADDSGLPNDRFFAVRPEGSVSTLKIQRTERGDSAVYLCASSLTGGTEAFFGQGTRLTVV.

This chain joins TRBV9 and TRBJ2-5; 8 bases are a match to TRBD2. Germline V gene data show CDR1 as SGDLS and CDR2 as YYNGEE. V dropped 4 bases and J dropped 4; count of bases not matched to a gene: 9. The CDR3 totals 15 residues. In nucleotides, the CDR3 is TGTGCCAGCAGCTGGACTAGCAATTTTGGAGAGACCCAGTACTTC. Its translation: CASSWTSNFGETQYF.

The V call is TRBV5-1, the J call TRBJ2-1, with D perhaps TRBD2 (6 bases). Per the germline V gene, CDR1 is SGHRS and CDR2 is YFSETQ. The V end lost 4 bases, the J end lost 9 bases, and 26 bases lay between the germline ends. The CDR3 has 17 amino acids. CDR3 DNA sequence: TGCGCCAGCAGCCTAACCGAGCTAATTGGGGGGTTTGGTGAGCAGTTCTTC. It translates to CASSLTELIGGFGEQFF.

The chain is built from TRBV7-8 and TRBJ2-1; 10 bases agree with TRBD2. Losses at the gene ends were 4 bases for V and 1 base for J; bases not matched to a gene: 16. This CDR3 has 20 amino acids. CDR1 and CDR2 from the germline V gene are SGHVS and FQNEAQ. The DNA for the CDR3 is TGTGCCAGCAGCTCGATACTGTCGCGGGCTAGCGGGGGATCCTACAATGAGCAGTTCTTC. Amino acid sequence: CASSSILSRASGGSYNEQFF.